One sample yielded the 30 T cell receptor beta chains listed below, sequenced in a study of CXCR3-negative and CXCR3-positive naive CD8 T cells. Overall study results and limits: Researchers report that CXCR3-positive naive cells carry more hydrophobic TRB CDR3s than CXCR3-negative naive cells.

The authors made the TRB cDNA libraries by 5' RACE using UMI labels. Reprocessing the 5' RACE reads, TCRdb reports a single entry for every CDR3 protein and omits DNA. This sample's clone table lists some 130,000 distinct CDR3 sequences. For these TCRs, the target antigens are not known. Sample: naive CXCR3+ CD8+ T cells from blood. The subset: CD45RO-CCR7+CD27+CD95- naive CD8+ T cells expressing CXCR3 (TNR3+). These receptors all stem from a human donor in good health. Some clones in this sample may be carry-over from other donors' samples.

V gene TRBV2 combines with J gene TRBJ2-1; checking the TCRdb D call of TRBD2 is not possible without DNA. Germline assignment: CDR1 SNHLY and CDR2 FYNNEI. The CDR3 sequence is 15 residues long. The CDR3 is CASSFGINPHNEQFF.

The chain links TRBV29-1 to TRBJ1-1. The CDR3 consists of 11 residues. The germline V gene has CDR1 SQVTM and CDR2 ANQGSEA. The CDR3 loop reads CSGEGNTEAFF. The variable domain in full, completed from reference TRBV29-1 and TRBJ1-1, reads SAVISQKPSRDICQRGTSLTIQCQVDSQVTMMFWYRQQPGQSLTLIATANQGSEATYESGFVIDKFPISRPNLTFSTLTVSNMSPEDSSIYLCSGEGNTEAFFGQGTRLTVV.

The chain couples TRBV29-1 to TRBJ2-7; TCRdb names TRBD1, which stays unverified in the absence of DNA. The CDR3 runs 11 residues. Germline CDR1 reads SQVTM; CDR2 reads ANQGSEA. The CDR3 protein is CSVIDSYEQYF.

The chain employs TRBV7-3 and TRBJ2-7. Germline assignment: CDR1 SGHTA and CDR2 FQGTGA. The length of the CDR3 is 13 residues. CDR3 region: CASSLNTDYEQYF.

The gene calls are TRBV28 and TRBJ2-7; TCRdb picks TRBD2, but there is no DNA to check that call. This CDR3 comprises 14 residues. Per the germline V gene, CDR1 is MDHEN and CDR2 is SYDVKM. CDR3 loop: CASSTRTEVSEQYF.

The J gene is TRBJ2-2, the V gene TRBV5-1; TCRdb designates TRBD1, a call that cannot be tested without DNA. CDR3 length: 16 residues. The germline gives CDR1 SGHRS, CDR2 YFSETQ. CDR3 sequence: CASSFVRGRNTGELFF.

The V gene is TRBV7-2, the J gene TRBJ2-1; there is no DNA to check the TCRdb D call of TRBD2. The CDR3 covers 15 residues. The germline V gene has CDR1 SGHTA and CDR2 FQGNSA. The CDR3 sequence is CASSFFGMAYNEQFF.

The chain combines TRBV28 with TRBJ2-1; TCRdb picks TRBD1, but there is no DNA to check that call. Germline values: CDR1 MDHEN, CDR2 SYDVKM. The CDR3 extends over 16 amino acids. The CDR3 loop is CASSLAGTGRDNEQFF.

This sequence joins TRBV7-9 and TRBJ1-2; TCRdb returns TRBD1, unconfirmable since there is no DNA. In germline, CDR1 is SEHNR, CDR2 FQNEAQ (reference sequence). This CDR3 is built from 13 residues. The CDR3 loop reads CASNPLQGDGYTF.

The rearrangement uses TRBV12-3 or TRBV12-4 and TRBJ1-1; the D call from TCRdb, TRBD1, cannot be confirmed without DNA. This CDR3 spans 15 amino acids. This chain's CDR3 is CASSKGVGGNTEAFF.

The J gene is TRBJ2-3, the V gene TRBV11-3; TCRdb selects TRBD1, and the lack of DNA leaves this call unchecked. This CDR3 contains 18 residues. CDR1 is SGHNT, CDR2 YENEEA, per germline. CDR3 residues: CASSPRLGQGTSTDTQYF.

The chain has TRBV28 and TRBJ1-1; TCRdb reports TRBD1, a call that lacks DNA to check it against. The CDR3 length is 18 residues. Germline CDR1 MDHEN, CDR2 SYDVKM. CDR3 sequence: CASSLSGSGTEMNTEAFF.

The J gene is TRBJ2-7, the V gene TRBV28; the D gene TCRdb calls, TRBD1, cannot be checked with no DNA. The CDR3 has 13 amino acids. Germline CDR1 reads MDHEN; CDR2 reads SYDVKM. CDR3 region: CASSEVRGYEQYF. The entire variable domain, with the rest obtained from reference TRBV28 and TRBJ2-7, is as follows: DVKVTQSSRYLVKRTGEKVFLECVQDMDHENMFWYRQDPGLGLRLIYFSYDVKMKEKGDIPEGYSVSREKKERFSLILESASTNQTSMYLCASSEVRGYEQYFGPGTRLTVT.

The chain employs TRBV28 and TRBJ2-1; TCRdb selects TRBD1, and the lack of DNA leaves this call unchecked. This CDR3 has 17 residues. The V gene's germline CDR1 is MDHEN and CDR2 SYDVKM. CDR3 loop: CASSETGARGLNNEQFF.

The chain joins TRBV11-1 to TRBJ2-7; the D call from TCRdb, TRBD2, cannot be confirmed without DNA. CDR1 and CDR2 (germline): SGHAT, FQDESV (reference sequence). This CDR3 comprises 17 residues. CDR3 sequence: CASSFPGLAGALYEQYF.

This rearrangement joins TRBV7-3 to TRBJ2-3; no DNA is available, so the TRBD2 call from TCRdb remains unchecked. The CDR3 loop spans 15 amino acids. Looked up from germline, CDR1 is SGHTA and CDR2 is FQGTGA. CDR3 protein: CASSHYGGPTDTQYF.

The V gene is TRBV9, the J gene TRBJ2-7; the TRBD2 assignment by TCRdb is unverifiable without DNA. CDR3 length: 14 residues. Per germline, CDR1 SGDLS and CDR2 YYNGEE. This CDR3 reads CASSVTSGTDEQYF.

V and J are TRBV3-1 and TRBJ2-7; with no DNA, the TCRdb D assignment of TRBD2 cannot be verified. The CDR3 loop spans 16 amino acids. Germline V gives CDR1 LGHDT, CDR2 YNNKEL (reference sequence). CDR3 amino acids: CASSQATAGEAYEQYF.

The rearrangement joins TRBV5-6 to TRBJ1-2; with no DNA, the TCRdb D assignment of TRBD1 cannot be verified. CDR3 length: 15 amino acids. Germline V gene lookup returns CDR1 SGHDT and CDR2 YYEEEE. The CDR3 loop reads CASSLERAGVYGYTF.

The chain carries TRBV30 and TRBJ2-1; there is no DNA to check the TCRdb D call of TRBD1. Germline V gives CDR1 GTSNPN, CDR2 SVGIG (reference sequence). This CDR3 region has 13 residues. CDR3 region: CAWRRRGYNEQFF.

V usage is TRBV5-1 and J usage is TRBJ1-1. The CDR3 is 12 amino acids. Germline V gene data show CDR1 as SGHRS and CDR2 as YFSETQ. CDR3 sequence reads: CASSPGTTEAYF.

This chain connects TRBV6-5 to TRBJ1-4; TCRdb reports TRBD1, a call that lacks DNA to check it against. This CDR3 comprises 13 residues. CDR1 and CDR2 from the germline V gene are MNHEY and SVGAGI. The CDR3 reads CASGTTGLEKLFF.

This CDR3 reads CASSPGLTIVYEQYF. This chain joins TRBV12-3 or TRBV12-4 and TRBJ2-7; the D gene TCRdb calls, TRBD2, cannot be checked with no DNA. CDR3 length: 15 amino acids.

V gene TRBV3-1 combines with J gene TRBJ1-5; TCRdb reports TRBD1, a call that lacks DNA to check it against. This CDR3 region has 13 residues. Germline CDR1 reads LGHDT; CDR2 reads YNNKEL (reference sequence). The CDR3 is CASSQDSGDIQHF.

The chain carries TRBV7-2 and TRBJ2-7; the D call of TRBD1 rests on TCRdb alone, since no DNA is present to check it. CDR3 length: 14 residues. Germline values: CDR1 SGHTA, CDR2 FQGNSA. This CDR3 reads CASSWTPDSYEQYF.

The chain links TRBV28 to TRBJ1-1. Germline V CDR1 and CDR2: MDHEN, SYDVKM. This CDR3 has 11 amino acids. The CDR3 spells CASGGDTEAFF.

The chain is built from TRBV7-3 and TRBJ2-1; TCRdb's D call, TRBD1, is unchecked because there is no DNA. The CDR3 is made up of 15 amino acids. Germline lookup yields CDR1 SGHTA and CDR2 FQGTGA. The CDR3 protein is CASSYGQGFVDEQFF.

This rearrangement joins TRBV28 to TRBJ2-7; there is no DNA to check the TCRdb D call of TRBD2. Looked up from germline, CDR1 is MDHEN and CDR2 is SYDVKM. The CDR3 has 14 residues. CDR3 region: CASSVLADAYEQYF.

The V call is TRBV12-5, the J call TRBJ1-1; the D call from TCRdb, TRBD1, cannot be confirmed without DNA. The CDR3 spans 16 residues. Germline assignment: CDR1 LGHNT and CDR2 FRNRAP. CDR3 in amino acids: CASGYQGGAKDTEAFF.

J is TRBJ2-7 and V is TRBV10-3; TCRdb selects TRBD1, and the lack of DNA leaves this call unchecked. The CDR3 runs 12 residues. Germline V lookup: CDR1 ENHRY, CDR2 SYGVKD. The chain's CDR3 is CAITSGFNEQYF.